Following are 26 T cell receptor beta chains from one sample sequenced in a study of T-cell reconstitution after alpha-beta-depleted transplantation in children. Preparation of the TCRbeta library involved a method that used unique molecular identifiers. TCRdb itself ran the PCR reads through MiXCR, one entry per CDR3 protein. The sample records 500,000 to 650,000 distinct CDR3 sequences, 9.5% to 12% being singletons. This specimen was PBMCs, mostly from graft donor cells, taken 180 days after TCRalphabeta/CD19-depleted stem cell transplant. All receptors come from a female patient younger than 10 who had a stem cell transplant for aplastic anemia, so the T cells may come from the graft donor.

This clonotype was seen at least ten times. The J gene is TRBJ2-3, the V gene TRBV28; 8 bases map to TRBD1. There are 16 residues in the CDR3. J was trimmed by 2 bases and V by 5 bases; bases with no gene match: 9. Germline loops: CDR1 MDHEN, CDR2 SYDVKM. The CDR3 nucleotides are TGTGCCAGCAGTCCCGGGACAGGAGGGGCCACAGATACGCAGTATTTT. Protein sequence: CASSPGTGGATDTQYF.

At least ten counts were recorded for this clonotype. At one boundary the junction diverges from the germline segment, which might be a read error. The chain couples TRBV7-8 to TRBJ2-1, with TRBD2 matching over 8 bases. The CDR3 length is 20 residues. Germline V CDR1 and CDR2: SGHVS, FQNEAQ. The CDR3 sequence: CASSTGQGGRISISFNEQFF. Written as DNA, the CDR3 is TGTGCCAGCAGCACCGGGCAGGGCGGGAGGATCTCAATATCCTTCAATGAGCAGTTCTTC.

There are a few counts of this clonotype. This chain connects TRBV20-1 to TRBJ2-3; D gene ambiguous. Germline CDR1 DFQATT, CDR2 SNEGSKA (reference sequence). The germline V and J ends were trimmed by 0 bases and 2 bases, with 6 bases remaining between them. This CDR3 comprises 13 residues. The CDR3 is CSARDQNTDTQYF. The CDR3 DNA is TGCAGTGCTAGAGACCAAAACACAGATACGCAGTATTTT.

This clonotype occurred many times. V gene TRBV28 combines with J gene TRBJ1-1; 7 bases fit TRBD1. V trimming: 3 bases; J trimming: 8 bases; junction bases outside the gene matches: 9. The CDR3 extends over 14 amino acids. Germline CDR1 and CDR2: MDHEN and SYDVKM. In DNA, the CDR3 is TGTGCCAGCAGTTTCCCCGGGACAGCGTGGGAAGCTTTCTTT. Translated, it gives CASSFPGTAWEAFF.

The genes are TRBV15 and TRBJ2-1; D gene unclear. Deletions cut 1 base from V and 0 bases from J, with 13 bases between. Germline-derived CDR1 and CDR2 are LNHNV and YYDKDF (reference sequence). CDR3 size: 17 residues. This chain's CDR3 is CATSRVPLKTSYNEQFF. The CDR3 nucleotides are TGTGCCACCAGCAGAGTCCCCTTGAAAACCTCCTACAATGAGCAGTTCTTC.

This chain links TRBV4-3 with TRBJ1-2; no clear D. Germline loops: CDR1 LGHNA, CDR2 YSLEER. CDR3 size: 14 residues. V lost 5 bases and J 6 bases, leaving 16 bases between the germline ends. In DNA, the CDR3 is TGCGCCAGCAGCTTTGAAGGGAACTGGGATGGCTACACCTTC. It encodes CASSFEGNWDGYTF.

The chain joins TRBV6-2 or TRBV6-3 to TRBJ2-7; D possibly corresponds to TRBD2 (5 bases). With 0 bases removed from V and 6 bases from J, the gap between germline ends came to 12 bases. The CDR3 is 14 residues long. Germline loops: CDR1 MNHEY, CDR2 SVGEGT. DNA for the CDR3: TGTGCCAGCAGTTACTCTCCGCGGACTTCCGAGCAGTACTTC. Encoded protein: CASSYSPRTSEQYF.

This clonotype was counted between two and nine times. In DNA, the CDR3 is TGTGCCAGCAGCTTCGCCGGGACTAGCGACACAGATACGCAGTATTTT. It yields the protein CASSFAGTSDTDTQYF. This sequence joins TRBV11-3 and TRBJ2-3, with 10 bases lining up with TRBD2. The CDR3 totals 16 residues. Germline CDR1 and CDR2: SGHNT and YENEEA. The junction had 5 bases not matched to a gene; V was cut back by 3 bases and J by 2 bases.

As for this clonotype: One junction end disagrees with the germline gene, perhaps due to a read error. The chain couples TRBV10-3 to TRBJ1-4, with D perhaps TRBD1 (5 bases). CDR1 and CDR2 (germline): ENHRY, SYGVKD. The CDR3 totals 14 residues. The CDR3 nucleotides read TGTGCCACCAGTGAGTCAGGGAGTAATGAAAAACTGTTTTTT. It specifies CATSESGSNEKLFF.

This sequence joins TRBV18 and TRBJ1-5; D gene unclear. Germline CDR1 KGHSH, CDR2 LQKENI. The CDR3 has 15 amino acids. V was trimmed by 1 base and J by 4 bases, leaving 11 bases between them. The CDR3 protein is CASSPRGRVNQPQHF. DNA of the CDR3: TGTGCCAGCTCACCACGCGGACGGGTAAATCAGCCCCAGCATTTT.

This clonotype was seen at least ten times. The chain has TRBV15 and TRBJ2-3; D is uncertain. Germline V gene lookup returns CDR1 LNHNV and CDR2 YYDKDF (reference sequence). The CDR3 runs 17 residues. V lost 1 base and J 0 bases, leaving 14 bases between the germline ends. Here the CDR3 DNA reads TGTGCCACCAGCAGAGTACGTCGTGTTACTAGCACAGATACGCAGTATTTT. Its translation is CATSRVRRVTSTDTQYF.

This chain joins TRBV18 and TRBJ1-2, with D possibly being TRBD1 (6 bases). The CDR3 is made up of 13 amino acids. V lost 5 bases to trimming and J lost 8 bases, with 15 bases between them. CDR1 KGHSH and CDR2 LQKENI come from the germline V gene. The CDR3 here is CASSWTAAIGYTF. CDR3 in DNA: TGTGCCAGCTCATGGACAGCCGCTATAGGCTACACCTTC.

The sample holds a few counts of this clonotype. The V call is TRBV20-1, the J call TRBJ2-1, with 7 bases aligning to TRBD2. This CDR3 has 16 residues. V trimming: 5 bases; J trimming: 0 bases; junction bases outside the gene matches: 10. The germline gives CDR1 DFQATT, CDR2 SNEGSKA (reference sequence). CDR3 region: CSAYPRGDFSYNEQFF. The DNA of the CDR3 is TGCAGTGCTTATCCCCGGGGGGACTTCTCCTACAATGAGCAGTTCTTC.

The chain has TRBV28 and TRBJ2-1; TRBD2 aligns across 9 bases. This CDR3 is built from 16 residues. V gave up 4 bases and J gave up 0 bases; unmatched junction bases: 4. Germline lookup yields CDR1 MDHEN and CDR2 SYDVKM. This CDR3 is CASSSSGASSYNEQFF. CDR3 bases: TGTGCCAGCAGTTCTAGCGGGGCGAGCTCCTACAATGAGCAGTTCTTC.

Many counts were recorded for this clonotype. This chain uses TRBV15 with TRBJ1-1, with D possibly matching TRBD1 (5 bases). Looked up from germline, CDR1 is LNHNV and CDR2 is YYDKDF (reference sequence). This CDR3 comprises 15 residues. Trimming took 0 bases from V and 6 from J, leaving 14 bases between them. CDR3 nucleotides: TGTGCCACCAGCAGAGATGGCAGGGCCATCCCTGAAGCTTTCTTT. Protein: CATSRDGRAIPEAFF.

This clonotype was recorded a few times. The rearrangement uses TRBV6-1 and TRBJ2-1; 8 bases agree with TRBD2. Per the germline V gene, CDR1 is MNHNS and CDR2 is SASEGT. This CDR3 has 16 amino acids. The CDR3 DNA sequence: TGTGCAGCGGGTGTCAGCGGGAGAAAACTCTACAATGAGCAGTTCTTC. It translates to CAAGVSGRKLYNEQFF.

The CDR3 loop reads CSAHRDRGMYEQFF. DNA for the CDR3: TGCAGTGCTCACCGGGACAGGGGAATGTATGAGCAGTTCTTC. This chain links TRBV20-1 with TRBJ2-1, with 10 bases that match TRBD1. Germline V gives CDR1 DFQATT, CDR2 SNEGSKA (reference sequence). The ends lost 5 bases at V and 8 bases at J; junction bases unmatched: 9. The CDR3 is 14 amino acids.

The table lists this clonotype with a few counts. The chain recombines TRBV9 with TRBJ2-5; D gene unclear. The CDR3 extends over 14 amino acids. The germline CDR1 and CDR2 sequences are SGDLS and YYNGEE. V was clipped by 0 bases and J by 4 bases, with 10 bases between them. The CDR3 DNA reads TGTGCCAGCAGCGTAGAAGGTCTAGTAGAGACCCAGTACTTC. It is translated as CASSVEGLVETQYF.

The table lists this clonotype with a few counts. The CDR3 DNA is TGTGCCAGCAGTTTACCTTCGACTAGCGGGAACACCGGGGAGCTGTTTTTT. Its translation: CASSLPSTSGNTGELFF. V and J are TRBV27 and TRBJ2-2; 9 nucleotides line up with TRBD2. The CDR3 is 17 amino acids. Germline V gives CDR1 MNHEY, CDR2 SMNVEV (reference sequence). J was trimmed by 1 base and V by 2 bases; bases with no gene match: 5.

The rearrangement uses TRBV2 and TRBJ2-3, with TRBD1 matching 10 bases. The CDR3 sequence is 15 residues long. Per the germline V gene, CDR1 is SNHLY and CDR2 is FYNNEI. V dropped 6 bases and J dropped 5; count of bases not matched to a gene: 8. CDR3 loop: CASSVGQGSGDTQYF. The CDR3 DNA is TGTGCCAGCAGCGTGGGACAGGGGTCGGGAGATACGCAGTATTTT.

V gene TRBV6-1 combines with J gene TRBJ2-3, with 15 nucleotides matching TRBD2. The CDR3 has 16 amino acids. V trimming: 6 bases; J trimming: 3 bases; junction bases outside the gene matches: 4. Germline values: CDR1 MNHNS, CDR2 SASEGT. CDR3 amino acids: CASRTGLAGGTDTQYF. CDR3 in DNA: TGTGCCAGCAGGACCGGACTAGCGGGAGGGACAGATACGCAGTATTTT.

This clonotype has ten or more counts. The V and J genes are TRBV24-1 and TRBJ2-3; D uncertain. This CDR3 comprises 15 residues. Looked up from germline, CDR1 is KGHDR and CDR2 is SFDVKD. V was shortened by 2 bases and J by 2 bases, with 10 bases between the two germline ends. The CDR3 sequence is CATSDYQELTDTQYF. The DNA of the CDR3 is TGTGCCACCAGTGATTACCAGGAACTCACAGATACGCAGTATTTT.

This clonotype has at least ten counts. This sequence joins TRBV30 and TRBJ1-2, with a tentative D call TRBD1 (5 bases). Germline CDR1 is GTSNPN and CDR2 is SVGIG (reference sequence). The CDR3 is made up of 13 amino acids. V was clipped by 1 base and J by 8 bases, with 14 bases between them. CDR3 protein: CAWSERTPGGYTF. The CDR3 bases are TGTGCCTGGAGTGAACGCACTCCAGGGGGCTACACCTTC.

The rearrangement uses TRBV6-4 and TRBJ2-1; tentatively, D is TRBD1 (5 bases). Germline CDR1 and CDR2: MRHNA and SNTAGT. This CDR3 has 14 residues. V shed 5 bases and J shed 5 bases, with 13 bases lying between them. The CDR3 here is CASSIRGWDNEQFF. The CDR3 bases are TGTGCCAGCAGTATTAGGGGCTGGGACAATGAGCAGTTCTTC.

This chain links TRBV28 with TRBJ1-5; TRBD1 is a possible D gene (5 bases). V was trimmed by 7 bases and J by 6 bases, leaving 16 bases between them. CDR1 MDHEN and CDR2 SYDVKM come from the germline V gene. The length of the CDR3 is 14 residues. The CDR3 nucleotides read TGTGCCAGCACCGCCGGGGGGACTATTCAGCCCCAGCATTTT. It specifies CASTAGGTIQPQHF.

This clonotype was counted many times. J is TRBJ1-5 and V is TRBV7-2, with TRBD1 as a possible D gene (5 bases). The V gene's germline CDR1 is SGHTA and CDR2 FQGNSA. V shed 6 bases and J shed 5 bases, with 14 bases lying between them. The CDR3 runs to 14 residues. In nucleotides, the CDR3 is TGTGCCAGCAGTCCTCGCCGGGGGGATCAGCCCCAGCATTTT. It yields the protein CASSPRRGDQPQHF.